The 5 T cell receptor beta chains reported below all come from one sample, sequenced in a study of blood T cells in healthy people across ages. The second PCR ran roughly 7 to 12 cycles with a sample-barcoded 5' primer and J-beta primers. TCRdb re-called the 5' RACE reads with MiXCR, one entry per CDR3 protein. Of 1.5 million to 2 million distinct CDR3 sequences listed, 28% were seen once; the top ten hold roughly 8.2%. Sequenced material: blood. The receptor source for this set is a woman aged 30 to 39 in good health.

On this clonotype: The junction shows a germline mismatch at one end, possibly a read error. The DNA of the CDR3 is TGTGCCAGCAGCCAAGTGGCCGTCACAACTAATGAAAAACGGTTTTTT. Its protein product is CASSQVAVTTNEKRFF. V and J are TRBV4-2 and TRBJ1-4; the D is unclear. CDR3 length: 16 amino acids. The germline V gene encodes CDR1 LGHNA and CDR2 YNFKEQ.

In its sample, this clonotype was seen a few times. The chain combines TRBV5-1 with TRBJ2-6; D may be TRBD1 or TRBD2 (6 bases each). Between the trimmed V and J ends, which lost 5 bases and 1 base, there was a span of 16 bases. Germline loops: CDR1 SGHRS, CDR2 YFSETQ. CDR3 length: 17 amino acids. The DNA of the CDR3 is TGCGCCAGCAGGATCCAAGGGGGGAAATCTGGGGCCAACGTCCTGACTTTC. Translated, it gives CASRIQGGKSGANVLTF.

This clonotype was seen a single time. Mismatch with germline at one junction end may stem from a read error. This chain joins TRBV5-1 and TRBJ2-2; weak D call: TRBD2 (5 bases). The V gene's germline CDR1 is SGHRS and CDR2 YFSETQ. CDR3 length: 11 amino acids. In DNA, the CDR3 is TGCGCCAGCAGCCAAACCGGGGAGCGGTTTTTT. Translated, it gives CASSQTGERFF.

The DNA of the CDR3 is TGCAGCGTTGGGGACAGGGGCCAAAGCAATGAGCAGTTCTTC. The encoded protein is CSVGDRGQSNEQFF. The chain uses TRBV29-1 and TRBJ2-1, with TRBD1 identical over 10 bases. V gave up 4 bases and J gave up 6 bases; unmatched junction bases: 6. From germline, CDR1 is SQVTM and CDR2 ANQGSEA. The CDR3 is 14 residues long.

As regards this clonotype: The junction shows a germline mismatch at one end, possibly a read error. The V and J genes are TRBV5-1 and TRBJ2-1, with D possibly being TRBD2 (5 bases). Germline V gene lookup returns CDR1 SGHRS and CDR2 YFSETQ. The CDR3 is 14 residues long. CDR3: CAGSSQSARGEQFF. The CDR3 DNA sequence: TGCGCCGGCAGCTCCCAGAGCGCCCGGGGTGAGCAGTTCTTC.